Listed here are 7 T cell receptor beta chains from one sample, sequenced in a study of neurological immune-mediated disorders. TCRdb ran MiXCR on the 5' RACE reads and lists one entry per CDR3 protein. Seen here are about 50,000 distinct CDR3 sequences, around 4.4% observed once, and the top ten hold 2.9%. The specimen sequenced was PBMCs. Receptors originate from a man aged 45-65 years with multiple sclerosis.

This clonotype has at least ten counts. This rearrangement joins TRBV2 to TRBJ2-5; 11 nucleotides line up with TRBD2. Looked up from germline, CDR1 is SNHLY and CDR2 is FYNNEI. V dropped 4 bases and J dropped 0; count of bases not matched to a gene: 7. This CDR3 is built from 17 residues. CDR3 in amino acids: CASSVPSGGTYQETQYF. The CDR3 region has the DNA TGTGCCAGCAGTGTCCCTAGCGGGGGGACGTACCAAGAGACCCAGTACTTC.

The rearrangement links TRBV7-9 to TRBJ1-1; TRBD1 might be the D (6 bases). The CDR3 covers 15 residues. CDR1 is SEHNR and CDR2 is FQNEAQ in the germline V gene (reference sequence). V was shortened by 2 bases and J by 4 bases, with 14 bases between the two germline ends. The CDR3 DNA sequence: TGTGCCAGCAGCTTACGGGGGGGGGCGGCCACTGAAGCTTTCTTT. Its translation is CASSLRGGAATEAFF.

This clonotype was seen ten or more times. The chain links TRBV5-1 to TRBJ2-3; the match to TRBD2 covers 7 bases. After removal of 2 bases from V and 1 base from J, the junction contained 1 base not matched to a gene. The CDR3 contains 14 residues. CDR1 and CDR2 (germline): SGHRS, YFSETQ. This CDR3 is CASSFTSGTDTQYF. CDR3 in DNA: TGCGCCAGCAGCTTTACTAGCGGCACAGATACGCAGTATTTT.

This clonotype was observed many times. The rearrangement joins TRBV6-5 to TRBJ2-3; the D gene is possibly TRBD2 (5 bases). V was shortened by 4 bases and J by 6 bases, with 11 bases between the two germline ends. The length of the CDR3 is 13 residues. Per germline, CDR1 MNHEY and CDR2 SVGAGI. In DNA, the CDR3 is TGTGCCAGCAGTTTTCGCCGGAGGGATACGCAGTATTTT. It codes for CASSFRRRDTQYF.

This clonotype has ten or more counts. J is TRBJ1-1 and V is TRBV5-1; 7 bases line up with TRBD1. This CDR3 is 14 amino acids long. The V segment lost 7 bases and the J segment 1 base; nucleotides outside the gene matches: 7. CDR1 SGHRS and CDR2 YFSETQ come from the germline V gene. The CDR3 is CASQLGQSNTEAFF. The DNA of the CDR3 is TGCGCCAGCCAACTGGGACAGTCGAACACTGAAGCTTTCTTT.

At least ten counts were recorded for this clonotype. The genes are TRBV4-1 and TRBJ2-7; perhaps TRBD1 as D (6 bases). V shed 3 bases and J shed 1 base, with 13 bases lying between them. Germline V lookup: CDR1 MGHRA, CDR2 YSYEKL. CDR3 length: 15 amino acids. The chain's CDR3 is CASSQDHRGSYEQYF. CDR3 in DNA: TGCGCCAGCAGCCAGGACCATAGGGGGTCCTACGAGCAGTACTTC.

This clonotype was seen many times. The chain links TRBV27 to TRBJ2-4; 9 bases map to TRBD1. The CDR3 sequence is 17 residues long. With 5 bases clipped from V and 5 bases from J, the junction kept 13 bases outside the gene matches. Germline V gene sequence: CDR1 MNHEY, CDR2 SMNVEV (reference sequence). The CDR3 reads CASSPQPSWTGENIQYF. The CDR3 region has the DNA TGTGCCAGCAGTCCACAACCCTCTTGGACAGGGGAAAACATTCAGTACTTC.